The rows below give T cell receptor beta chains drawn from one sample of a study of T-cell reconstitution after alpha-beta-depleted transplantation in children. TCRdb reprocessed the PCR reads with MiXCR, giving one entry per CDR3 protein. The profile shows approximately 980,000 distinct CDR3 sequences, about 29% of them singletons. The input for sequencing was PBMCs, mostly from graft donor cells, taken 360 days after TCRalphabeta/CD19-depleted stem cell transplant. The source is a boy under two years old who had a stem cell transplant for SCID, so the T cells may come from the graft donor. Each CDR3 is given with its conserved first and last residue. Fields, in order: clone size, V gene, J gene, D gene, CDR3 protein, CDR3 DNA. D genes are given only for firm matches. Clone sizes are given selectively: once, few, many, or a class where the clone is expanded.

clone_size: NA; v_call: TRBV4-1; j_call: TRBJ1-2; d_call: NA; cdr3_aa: CASSREPGPRGYGYTF; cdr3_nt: TGCGCCAGCAGCAGAGAACCGGGACCCCGGGGCTATGGCTACACCTTC
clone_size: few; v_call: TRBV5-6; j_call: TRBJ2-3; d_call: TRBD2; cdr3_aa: CASRLGLTSGVSDTQYF; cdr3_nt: TGTGCCAGCCGCCTGGGCTTGACTAGCGGGGTCTCAGATACGCAGTATTTT
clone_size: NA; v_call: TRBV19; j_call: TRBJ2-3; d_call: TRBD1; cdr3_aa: CASSTPGQGAGGTDTQYF; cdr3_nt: TGTGCCAGTAGTACTCCGGGACAGGGGGCCGGGGGCACAGATACGCAGTATTTT
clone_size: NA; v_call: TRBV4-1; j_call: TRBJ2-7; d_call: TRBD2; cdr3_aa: CASSQGAGTSGGPSYEQYF; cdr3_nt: TGCGCCAGCAGCCAGGGGGCCGGGACTAGCGGGGGGCCGTCCTACGAGCAGTACTTC
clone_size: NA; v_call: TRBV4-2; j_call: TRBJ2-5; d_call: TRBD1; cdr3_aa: CASSQDQAGRGRQETQYF; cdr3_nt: TGTGCCAGCAGCCAAGATCAGGCGGGCAGGGGGCGCCAAGAGACCCAGTACTTC
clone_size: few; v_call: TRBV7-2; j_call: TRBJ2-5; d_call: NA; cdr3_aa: CASSWTGTQETQYF; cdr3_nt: TGTGCCAGCAGTTGGACTGGTACCCAAGAGACCCAGTACTTC
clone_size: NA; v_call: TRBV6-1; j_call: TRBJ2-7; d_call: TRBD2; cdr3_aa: CASSPWGSGGYEQYF; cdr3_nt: TGTGCCAGCAGCCCGTGGGGTAGCGGGGGCTACGAGCAGTACTTC
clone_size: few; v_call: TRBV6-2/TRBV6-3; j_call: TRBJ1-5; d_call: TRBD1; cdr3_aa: CASSPQGVRGQPQHF; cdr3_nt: TGTGCCAGCAGTCCACAGGGGGTAAGGGGTCAGCCCCAGCATTTT
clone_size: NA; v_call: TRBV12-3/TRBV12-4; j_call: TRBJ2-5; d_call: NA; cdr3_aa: CASSYSSGPAGETQYF; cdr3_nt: TGTGCCAGCAGTTACTCGTCCGGCCCTGCCGGGGAGACCCAGTACTTC
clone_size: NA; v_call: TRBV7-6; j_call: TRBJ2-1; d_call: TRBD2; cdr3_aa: CASSRGTSGVDEQFF; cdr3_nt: TGTGCCAGCAGCCGTGGGACTAGCGGGGTTGATGAGCAGTTCTTC
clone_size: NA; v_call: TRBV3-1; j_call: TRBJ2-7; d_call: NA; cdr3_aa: CASSNGGYEQYF; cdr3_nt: TGTGCCAGCAGCAATGGGGGCTACGAGCAGTACTTC
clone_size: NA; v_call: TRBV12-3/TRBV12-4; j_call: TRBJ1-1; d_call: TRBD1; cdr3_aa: CASSQTRDRGPEAFF; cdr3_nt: TGTGCCAGCAGTCAAACTCGGGACAGGGGGCCTGAAGCTTTCTTT
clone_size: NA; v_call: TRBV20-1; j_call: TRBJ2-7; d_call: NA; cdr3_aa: CSARGRAGPYEQYF; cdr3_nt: TGCAGTGCTAGGGGTCGGGCAGGACCCTACGAGCAGTACTTC
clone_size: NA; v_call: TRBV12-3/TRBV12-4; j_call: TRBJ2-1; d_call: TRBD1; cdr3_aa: CASSPFTGQAAYNEQFF; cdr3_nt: TGTGCCAGCAGTCCCTTCACCGGACAGGCCGCTTACAATGAGCAGTTCTTC
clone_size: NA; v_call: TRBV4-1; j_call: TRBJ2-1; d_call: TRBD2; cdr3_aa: CASSHAGTTSLNEQFF; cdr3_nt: TGCGCCAGCAGCCATGCCGGGACTACCTCCCTCAATGAGCAGTTCTTC
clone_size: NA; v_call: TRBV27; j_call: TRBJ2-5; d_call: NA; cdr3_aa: CASAPQGGETQYF; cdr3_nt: TGTGCCAGCGCCCCCCAGGGTGGGGAGACCCAGTACTTC
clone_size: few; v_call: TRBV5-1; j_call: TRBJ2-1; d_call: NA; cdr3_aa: CASSLDLEGPLGNEQFF; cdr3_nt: TGCGCCAGCAGCCTAGACCTTGAGGGACCCCTCGGCAATGAGCAGTTCTTC
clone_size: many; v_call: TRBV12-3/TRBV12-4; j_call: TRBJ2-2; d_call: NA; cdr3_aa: CASRLPGLNTGELFF; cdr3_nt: TGTGCCAGCAGACTCCCGGGACTTAACACCGGGGAGCTGTTTTTT
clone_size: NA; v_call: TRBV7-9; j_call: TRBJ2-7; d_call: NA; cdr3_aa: CASSHYLGEQYF; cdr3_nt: TGTGCCAGCAGCCACTACCTGGGCGAGCAGTACTTC
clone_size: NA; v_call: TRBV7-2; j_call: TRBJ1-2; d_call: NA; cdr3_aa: CASSGKTSGGNYGYTF; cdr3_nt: TGTGCCAGCAGCGGAAAGACCTCCGGAGGGAACTATGGCTACACCTTC
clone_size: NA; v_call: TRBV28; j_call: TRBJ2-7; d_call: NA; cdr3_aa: CASSPPTGSPSTYEQYF; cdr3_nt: TGTGCCAGCAGCCCTCCCACAGGGAGCCCCTCTACCTACGAGCAGTACTTC
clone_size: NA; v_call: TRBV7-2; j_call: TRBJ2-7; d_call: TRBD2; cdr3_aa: CASSGPLAGGWEQYF; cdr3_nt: TGTGCCAGCAGCGGACCACTAGCGGGGGGTTGGGAGCAGTACTTC
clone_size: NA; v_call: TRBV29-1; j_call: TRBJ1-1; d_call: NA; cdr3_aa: CSVETGTITEAFF; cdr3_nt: TGCAGCGTTGAAACAGGGACTATCACTGAAGCTTTCTTT
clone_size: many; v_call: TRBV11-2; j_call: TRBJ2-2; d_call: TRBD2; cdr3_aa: CASSLGSGDGELFF; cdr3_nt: TGTGCCAGCAGCTTAGGCAGCGGGGACGGGGAGCTGTTTTTT
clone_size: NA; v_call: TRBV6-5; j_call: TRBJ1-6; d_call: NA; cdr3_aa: CASSYWEYNSPLHF; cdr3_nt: TGTGCCAGCAGTTATTGGGAGTATAATTCACCCCTCCACTTT
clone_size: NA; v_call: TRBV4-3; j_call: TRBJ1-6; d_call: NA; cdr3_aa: CASSQTQASPLHF; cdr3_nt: TGCGCCAGCAGCCAAACGCAGGCTTCACCCCTCCACTTT
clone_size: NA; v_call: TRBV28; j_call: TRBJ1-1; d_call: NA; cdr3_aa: CASTRRLNMNTEAFF; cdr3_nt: TGTGCCAGCACCCGAAGGCTGAACATGAACACTGAAGCTTTCTTT
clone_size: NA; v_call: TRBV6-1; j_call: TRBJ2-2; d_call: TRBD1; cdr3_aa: CASSRKPGQSTGELFF; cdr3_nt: TGTGCCAGCAGTAGAAAACCGGGACAGTCCACCGGGGAGCTGTTTTTT
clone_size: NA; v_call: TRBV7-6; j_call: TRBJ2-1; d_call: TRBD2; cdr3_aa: CAIETSVGPNEQFF; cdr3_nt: TGTGCCATCGAGACTAGCGTAGGTCCCAATGAGCAGTTCTTC
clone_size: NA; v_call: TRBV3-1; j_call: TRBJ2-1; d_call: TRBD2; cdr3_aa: CASSHRTSGGLAYNEQFF; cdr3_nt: TGTGCCAGCAGCCACCGGACTAGCGGGGGGTTAGCCTACAATGAGCAGTTCTTC
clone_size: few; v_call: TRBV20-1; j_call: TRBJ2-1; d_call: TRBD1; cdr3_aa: CSAGQGGSYNEQFF; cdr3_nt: TGCAGTGCTGGACAGGGGGGCTCCTACAATGAGCAGTTCTTC